This T cell receptor beta chain was sequenced in a study of blood T cell repertoires in COVID-19. Across the study: Samples representing acute and convalescent COVID-19 were sourced from the United States, Italy and Spain. From T cells, B-cell-depleted T cells, or PBMCs came the material, which was cDNA or gDNA.

CDR3 length equals 13 residues. Trimming shortened V by 10 bases and J by 3 bases, and 16 bases separated the two germline ends. CDR1 and CDR2 from the germline V gene are SNHLY and FYNNEI. Original processing methods: Using reference gene primer amplification, nucleated cell counts were estimated. Produced via immunoSEQ multiplex PCR; TCRdb's table is partial and in-frame only. V, J and clone size are those of that table, while D and trimming were read from the DNA. The sample records tens of thousands of clones, 65% to 80% being singletons. This receptor was taken from a human donor with active or convalescent COVID-19. The donor label of this sample is uncertain. This rearrangement joins TRBV2 to TRBJ2-7, with a tentative D call TRBD1 (6 bases). The sample taken for sequencing was peripheral blood. The CDR3 loop is CATTRDTGYEQYF. The CDR3 nucleotides are TGTGCCACCACTCGGGACACGGGCTACGAGCAGTACTTC.